This TCR beta chain was sequenced during a study of graft-versus-host responses after intestinal transplantation. The overall study: Every recipient had anti-thymocyte globulin induction and 3 to 4 years of tacrolimus plus steroids.

V lost 2 bases and J lost 1; bases outside the gene matches: 10. The CDR3 has 17 residues. CDR1 is SGHDT and CDR2 is YYEEEE in the germline V gene. Remarks on this clone: Its antigen is not known.

Findings of the study overall: GvH clones surfaced in recipient marrow, some emerging earlier in ileum or blood. Early declines in HvG clones that occurred post-transplant were associated with peak circulating GvH clone levels. Individuals carrying graft-donor T cell macrochimerism showed high graft-versus-host to host-versus-graft clonal ratios in allografts.

Profiled with immunoSEQ multiplex PCR; TCRdb holds only in-frame clones, not every one. The table lists around 39,000 clones, around nine tenths of them singletons. This rearrangement joins TRBV5-6 to TRBJ2-5; TRBD2 matches at 8 bases. Sample: PBMCs, taken about nine months after transplant. The sequence derives from a human patient who received an intestinal transplant, so some T cells may come from the graft donor. The CDR3 DNA sequence: TGTGCCAGCAGCTTTAGCGGGGAATTGACTTTCCAAGAGACCCAGTACTTC. It is translated as CASSFSGELTFQETQYF.